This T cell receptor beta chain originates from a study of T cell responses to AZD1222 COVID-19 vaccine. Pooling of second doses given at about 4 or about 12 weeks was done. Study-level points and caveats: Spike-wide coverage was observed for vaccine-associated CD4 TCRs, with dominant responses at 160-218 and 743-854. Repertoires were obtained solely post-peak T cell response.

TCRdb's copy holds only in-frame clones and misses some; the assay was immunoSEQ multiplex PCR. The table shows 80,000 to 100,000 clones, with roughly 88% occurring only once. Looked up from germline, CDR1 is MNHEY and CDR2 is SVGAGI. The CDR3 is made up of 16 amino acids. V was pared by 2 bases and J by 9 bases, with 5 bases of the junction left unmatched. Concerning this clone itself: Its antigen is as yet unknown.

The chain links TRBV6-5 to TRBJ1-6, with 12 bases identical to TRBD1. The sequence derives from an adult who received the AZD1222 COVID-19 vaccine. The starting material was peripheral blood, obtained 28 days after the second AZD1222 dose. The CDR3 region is CASSYPGTGGPSPLHF. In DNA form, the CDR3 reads TGTGCCAGCAGTTACCCCGGGACAGGGGGCCCTTCACCCCTCCACTTT.